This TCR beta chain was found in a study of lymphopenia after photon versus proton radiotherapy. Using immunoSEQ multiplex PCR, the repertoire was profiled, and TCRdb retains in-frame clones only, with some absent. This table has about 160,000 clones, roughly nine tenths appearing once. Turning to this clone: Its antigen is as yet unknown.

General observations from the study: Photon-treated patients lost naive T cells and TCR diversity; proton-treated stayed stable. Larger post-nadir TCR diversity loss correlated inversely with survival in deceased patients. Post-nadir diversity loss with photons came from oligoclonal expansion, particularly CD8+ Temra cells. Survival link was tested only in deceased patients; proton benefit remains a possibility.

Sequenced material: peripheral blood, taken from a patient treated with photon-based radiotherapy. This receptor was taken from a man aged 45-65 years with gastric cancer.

DNA of the CDR3: TGTGCCATCAGTGGACCGACAGGTTCTAACTATGGCTACACCTTC. Translated, it gives CAISGPTGSNYGYTF. This chain uses TRBV10-3 with TRBJ1-2; possibly TRBD1 for D (6 bases). Trimming removed 4 bases at V and 0 bases at J, with 12 bases between. This CDR3 is 15 amino acids long. Germline V lookup: CDR1 ENHRY, CDR2 SYGVKD.